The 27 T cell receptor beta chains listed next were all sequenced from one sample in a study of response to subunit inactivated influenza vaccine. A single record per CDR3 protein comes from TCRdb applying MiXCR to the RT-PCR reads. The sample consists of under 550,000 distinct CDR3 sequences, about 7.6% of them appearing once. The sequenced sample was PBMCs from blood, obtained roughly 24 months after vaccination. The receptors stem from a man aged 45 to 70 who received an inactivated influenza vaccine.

As DNA, the CDR3 is TGTGCCAGCAGCTATAGTCGGGGTTTCTACGAGCAGTACTTC. It translates to CASSYSRGFYEQYF. J is TRBJ2-7 and V is TRBV7-2; D is possibly TRBD2 (5 bases). The V gene lost 4 bases and the J gene lost 3 bases, with 13 bases spanning the gap. The CDR3 consists of 14 residues. Per the germline V gene, CDR1 is SGHTA and CDR2 is FQGNSA.

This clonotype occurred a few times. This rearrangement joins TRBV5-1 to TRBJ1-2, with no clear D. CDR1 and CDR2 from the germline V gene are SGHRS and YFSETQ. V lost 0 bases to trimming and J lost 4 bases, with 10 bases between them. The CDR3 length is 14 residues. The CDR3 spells CASSLETNLYGYTF. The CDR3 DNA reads TGCGCCAGCAGCTTGGAGACAAACCTCTATGGCTACACCTTC.

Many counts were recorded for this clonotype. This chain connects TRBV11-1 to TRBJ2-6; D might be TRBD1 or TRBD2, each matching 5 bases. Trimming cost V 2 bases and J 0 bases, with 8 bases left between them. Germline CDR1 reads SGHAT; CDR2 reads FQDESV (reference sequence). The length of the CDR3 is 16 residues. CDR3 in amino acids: CASSLWDGSGANVLTF. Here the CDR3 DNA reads TGTGCCAGCAGCTTATGGGACGGCTCTGGGGCCAACGTCCTGACTTTC.

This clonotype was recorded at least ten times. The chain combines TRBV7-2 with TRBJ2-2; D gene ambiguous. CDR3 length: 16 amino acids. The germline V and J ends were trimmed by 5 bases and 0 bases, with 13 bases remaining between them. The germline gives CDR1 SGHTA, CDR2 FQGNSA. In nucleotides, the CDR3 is TGTGCCAGCAGCCTTTCAGCAAACGCGAACACCGGGGAGCTGTTTTTT. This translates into CASSLSANANTGELFF.

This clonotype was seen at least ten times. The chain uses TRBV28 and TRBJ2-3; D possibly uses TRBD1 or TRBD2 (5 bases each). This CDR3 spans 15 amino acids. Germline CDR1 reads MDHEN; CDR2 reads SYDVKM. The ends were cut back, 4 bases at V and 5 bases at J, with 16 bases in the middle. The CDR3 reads CASSSPRGVGDTQYF. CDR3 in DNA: TGTGCCAGCAGTTCCCCTAGGGGAGTTGGAGATACGCAGTATTTT.

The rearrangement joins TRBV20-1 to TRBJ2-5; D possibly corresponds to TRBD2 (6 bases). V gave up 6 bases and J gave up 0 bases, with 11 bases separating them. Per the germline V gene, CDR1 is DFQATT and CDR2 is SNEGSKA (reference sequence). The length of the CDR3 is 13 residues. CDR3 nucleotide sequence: TGCAGTGCGCTAGCGCCAGACCAAGAGACCCAGTACTTC. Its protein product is CSALAPDQETQYF.

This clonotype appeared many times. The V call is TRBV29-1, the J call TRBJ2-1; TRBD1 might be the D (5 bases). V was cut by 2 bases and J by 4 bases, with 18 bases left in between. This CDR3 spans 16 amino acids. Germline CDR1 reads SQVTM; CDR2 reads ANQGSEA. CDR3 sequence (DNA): TGCAGCGTTGAAAATATGGGGCCCTTTCAGTACAATGAGCAGTTCTTC. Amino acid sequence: CSVENMGPFQYNEQFF.

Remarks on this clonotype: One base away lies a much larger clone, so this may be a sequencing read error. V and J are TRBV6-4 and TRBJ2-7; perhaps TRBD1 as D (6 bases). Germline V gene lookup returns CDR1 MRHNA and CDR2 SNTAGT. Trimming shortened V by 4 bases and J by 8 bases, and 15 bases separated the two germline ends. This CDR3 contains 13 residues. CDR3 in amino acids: CASSVEPRGKQYF. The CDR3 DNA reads TGTGCCAGCAGTGTGGAGCCCAGGGGCAAGCAGTACTTC.

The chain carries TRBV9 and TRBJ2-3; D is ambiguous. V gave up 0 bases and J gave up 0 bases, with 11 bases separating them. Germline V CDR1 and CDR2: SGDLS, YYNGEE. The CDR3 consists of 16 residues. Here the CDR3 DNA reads TGTGCCAGCAGCGTAGTCGGCTTCGGGAGCACAGATACGCAGTATTTT. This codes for CASSVVGFGSTDTQYF.

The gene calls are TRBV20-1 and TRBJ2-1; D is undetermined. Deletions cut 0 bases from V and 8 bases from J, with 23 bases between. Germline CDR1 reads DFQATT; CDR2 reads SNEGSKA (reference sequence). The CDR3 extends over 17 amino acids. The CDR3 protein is CSARDSPATWNSHEQFF. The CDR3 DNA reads TGCAGTGCTAGAGATTCCCCCGCGACGTGGAATTCGCATGAGCAGTTCTTC.

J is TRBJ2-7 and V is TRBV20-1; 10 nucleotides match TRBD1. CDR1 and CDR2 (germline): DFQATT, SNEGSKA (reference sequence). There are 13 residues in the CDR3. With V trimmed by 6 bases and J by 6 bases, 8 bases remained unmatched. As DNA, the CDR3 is TGCAGTGCCCCCAAGACAGGGGGCGGCGAGCAGTACTTC. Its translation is CSAPKTGGGEQYF.

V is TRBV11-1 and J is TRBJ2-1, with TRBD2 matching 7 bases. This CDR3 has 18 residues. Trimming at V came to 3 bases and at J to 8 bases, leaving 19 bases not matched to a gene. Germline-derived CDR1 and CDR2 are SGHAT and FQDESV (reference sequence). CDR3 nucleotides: TGTGCCAGCAGCTTCCCGCTAGCGGCAAAGGATACATTCGATGAGCAGTTCTTC. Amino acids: CASSFPLAAKDTFDEQFF.

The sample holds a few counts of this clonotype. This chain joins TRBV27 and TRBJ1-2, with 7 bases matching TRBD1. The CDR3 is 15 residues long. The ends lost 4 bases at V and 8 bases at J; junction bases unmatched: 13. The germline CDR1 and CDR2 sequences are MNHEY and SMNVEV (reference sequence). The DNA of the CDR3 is TGTGCCAGCAGTTCCTACGGGACAGTGACTATGGGCTACACCTTC. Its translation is CASSSYGTVTMGYTF.

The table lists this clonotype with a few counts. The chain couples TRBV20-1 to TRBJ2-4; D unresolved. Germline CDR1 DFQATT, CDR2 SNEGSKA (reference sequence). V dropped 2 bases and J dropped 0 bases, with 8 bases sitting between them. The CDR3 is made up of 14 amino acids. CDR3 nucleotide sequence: TGCAGTGCTAGATCTGGCCTAGCCAAAAACATTCAGTACTTC. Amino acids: CSARSGLAKNIQYF.

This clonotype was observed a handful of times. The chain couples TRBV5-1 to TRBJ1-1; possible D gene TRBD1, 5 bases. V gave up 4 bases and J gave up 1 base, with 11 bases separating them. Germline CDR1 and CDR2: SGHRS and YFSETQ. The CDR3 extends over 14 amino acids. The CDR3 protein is CASSAGPGNTEAFF. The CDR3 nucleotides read TGCGCCAGCAGCGCGGGACCGGGGAACACTGAAGCTTTCTTT.

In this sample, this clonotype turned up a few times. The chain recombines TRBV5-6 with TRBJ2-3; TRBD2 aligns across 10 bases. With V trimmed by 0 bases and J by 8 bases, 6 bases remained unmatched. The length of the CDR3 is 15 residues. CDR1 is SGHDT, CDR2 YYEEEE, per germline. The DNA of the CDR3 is TGTGCCAGCAGCTTGGCCCCAGCGGGGGGGGTTACGCAGTATTTT. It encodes CASSLAPAGGVTQYF.

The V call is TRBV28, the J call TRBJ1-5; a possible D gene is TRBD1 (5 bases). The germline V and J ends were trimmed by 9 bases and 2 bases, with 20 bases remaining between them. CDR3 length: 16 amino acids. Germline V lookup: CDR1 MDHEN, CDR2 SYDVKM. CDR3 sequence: CASRAGSRGRNQPQHF. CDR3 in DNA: TGTGCCAGTAGGGCAGGGAGTCGGGGTCGCAATCAGCCCCAGCATTTT.

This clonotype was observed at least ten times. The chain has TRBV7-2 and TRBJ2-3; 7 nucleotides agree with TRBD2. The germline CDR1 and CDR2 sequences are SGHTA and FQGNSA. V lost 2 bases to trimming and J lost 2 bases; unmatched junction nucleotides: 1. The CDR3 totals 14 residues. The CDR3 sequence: CASSLRGDTDTQYF. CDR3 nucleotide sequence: TGTGCCAGCAGCTTACGGGGGGACACAGATACGCAGTATTTT. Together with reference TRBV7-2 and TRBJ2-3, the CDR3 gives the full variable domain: GAGVSQSPSNKVTEKGKDVELRCDPISGHTALYWYRQSLGQGLEFLIYFQGNSAPDKSGLPSDRFSAERTGGSVSTLTIQRTQQEDSAVYLCASSLRGDTDTQYFGPGTRLTVL.

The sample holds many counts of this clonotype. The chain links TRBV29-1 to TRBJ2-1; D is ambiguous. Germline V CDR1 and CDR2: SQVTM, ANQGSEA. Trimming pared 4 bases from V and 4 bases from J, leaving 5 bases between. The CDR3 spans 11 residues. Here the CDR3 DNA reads TGCAGCGTTGGAAAGTACAATGAGCAGTTCTTC. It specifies CSVGKYNEQFF.

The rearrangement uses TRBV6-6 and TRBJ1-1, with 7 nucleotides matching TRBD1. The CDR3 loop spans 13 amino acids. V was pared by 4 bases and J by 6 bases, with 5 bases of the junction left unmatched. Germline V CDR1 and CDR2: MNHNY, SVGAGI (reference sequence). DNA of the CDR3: TGTGCCAGCAGTTCTGACAGGGTGTCTGAAGCTTTCTTT. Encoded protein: CASSSDRVSEAFF.

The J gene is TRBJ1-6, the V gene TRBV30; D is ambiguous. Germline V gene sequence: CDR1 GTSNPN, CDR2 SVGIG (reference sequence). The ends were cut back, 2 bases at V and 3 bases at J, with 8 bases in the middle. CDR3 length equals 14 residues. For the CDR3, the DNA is TGTGCCTGGAGTAGCGGTTTCTATAATTCACCCCTCCACTTT. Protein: CAWSSGFYNSPLHF.

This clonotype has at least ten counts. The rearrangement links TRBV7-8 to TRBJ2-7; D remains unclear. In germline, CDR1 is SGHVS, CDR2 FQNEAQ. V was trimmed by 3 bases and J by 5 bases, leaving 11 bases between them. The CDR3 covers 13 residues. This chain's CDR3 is CASSLRAHNEQYF. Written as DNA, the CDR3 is TGTGCCAGCAGCTTGAGAGCCCATAACGAGCAGTACTTC. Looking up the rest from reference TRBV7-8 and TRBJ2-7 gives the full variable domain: GAGVSQSPRYKVAKRGQDVALRCDPISGHVSLFWYQQALGQGPEFLTYFQNEAQLDKSGLPSDRFFAERPEGSVSTLKIQRTQQEDSAVYLCASSLRAHNEQYFGPGTRLTVT.

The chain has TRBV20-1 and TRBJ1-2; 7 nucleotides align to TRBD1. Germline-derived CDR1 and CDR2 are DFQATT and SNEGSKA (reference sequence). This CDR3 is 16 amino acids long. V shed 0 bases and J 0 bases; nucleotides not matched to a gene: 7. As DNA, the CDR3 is TGCAGTGCTAGAGAGACGGGGACAGCGCCTAACTATGGCTACACCTTC. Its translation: CSARETGTAPNYGYTF.

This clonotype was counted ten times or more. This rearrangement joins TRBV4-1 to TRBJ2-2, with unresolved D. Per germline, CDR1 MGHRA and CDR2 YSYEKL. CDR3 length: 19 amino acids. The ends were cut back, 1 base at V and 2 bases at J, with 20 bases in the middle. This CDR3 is CASSQVSGRLILNTGELFF. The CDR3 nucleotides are TGCGCCAGCAGCCAAGTATCCGGGCGGTTGATTTTAAACACCGGGGAGCTGTTTTTT.

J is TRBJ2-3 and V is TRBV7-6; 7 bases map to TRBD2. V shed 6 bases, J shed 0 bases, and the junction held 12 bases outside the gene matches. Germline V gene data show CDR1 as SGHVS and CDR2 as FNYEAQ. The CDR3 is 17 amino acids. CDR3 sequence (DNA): TGTGCCAGCAGTCCAGGGAGGGTTCCTCCGAGCACAGATACGCAGTATTTT. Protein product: CASSPGRVPPSTDTQYF.

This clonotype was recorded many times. The CDR3 is CASSFGTSHWGEQFF. The CDR3 DNA reads as TGTGCCAGCAGTTTCGGGACTAGTCACTGGGGTGAGCAGTTCTTC. This rearrangement joins TRBV12-3 or TRBV12-4 to TRBJ2-1; 8 nucleotides match TRBD2. The CDR3 spans 15 residues. The V and J ends lost 3 bases and 9 bases, in that order; junction bases with no gene match: 10.

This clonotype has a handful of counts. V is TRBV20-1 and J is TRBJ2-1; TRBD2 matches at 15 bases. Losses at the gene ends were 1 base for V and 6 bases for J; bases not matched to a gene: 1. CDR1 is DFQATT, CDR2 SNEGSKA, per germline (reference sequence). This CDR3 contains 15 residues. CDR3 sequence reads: CSARGTSGRVNEQFF. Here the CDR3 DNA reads TGCAGTGCTAGAGGGACTAGCGGGAGGGTCAATGAGCAGTTCTTC.